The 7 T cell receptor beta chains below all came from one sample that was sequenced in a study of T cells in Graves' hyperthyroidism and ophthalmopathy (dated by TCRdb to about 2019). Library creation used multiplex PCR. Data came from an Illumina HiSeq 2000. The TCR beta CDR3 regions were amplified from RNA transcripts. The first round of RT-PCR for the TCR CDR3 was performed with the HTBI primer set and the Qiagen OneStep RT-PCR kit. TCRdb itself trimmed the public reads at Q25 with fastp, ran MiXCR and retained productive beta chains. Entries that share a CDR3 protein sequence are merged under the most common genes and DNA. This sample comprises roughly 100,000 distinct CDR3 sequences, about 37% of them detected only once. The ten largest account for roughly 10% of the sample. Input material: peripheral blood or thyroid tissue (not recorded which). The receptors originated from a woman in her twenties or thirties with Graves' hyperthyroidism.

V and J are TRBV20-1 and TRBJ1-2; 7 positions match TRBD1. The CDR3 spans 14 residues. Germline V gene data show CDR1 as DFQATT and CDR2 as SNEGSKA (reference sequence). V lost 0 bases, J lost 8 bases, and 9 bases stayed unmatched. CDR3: CSARDWTGVSGYTF. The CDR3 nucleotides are TGCAGTGCTAGAGATTGGACAGGAGTCTCGGGCTACACCTTC.

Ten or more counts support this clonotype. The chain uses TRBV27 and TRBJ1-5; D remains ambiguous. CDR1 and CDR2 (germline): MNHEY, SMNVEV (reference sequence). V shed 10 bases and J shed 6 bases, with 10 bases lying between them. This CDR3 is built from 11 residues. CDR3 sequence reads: CATPRTQPQHF. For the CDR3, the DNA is TGTGCCACCCCCCGGACTCAGCCCCAGCATTTT.

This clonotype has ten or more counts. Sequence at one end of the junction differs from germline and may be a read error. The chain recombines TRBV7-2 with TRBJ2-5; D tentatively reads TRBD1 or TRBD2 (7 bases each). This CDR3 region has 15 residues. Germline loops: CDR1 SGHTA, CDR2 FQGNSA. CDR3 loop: CAGSLVQGGEETQYF. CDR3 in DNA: TGTGCCGGCAGCTTAGTTCAGGGGGGGGAGGAGACCCAGTACTTC.

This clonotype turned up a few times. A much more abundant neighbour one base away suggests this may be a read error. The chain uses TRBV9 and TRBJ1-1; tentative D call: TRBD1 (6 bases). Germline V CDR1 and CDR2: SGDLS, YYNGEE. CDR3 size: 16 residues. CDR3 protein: CASSVGPQGRGTGAFF. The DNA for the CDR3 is TGTGCCAGCAGCGTAGGACCCCAGGGGCGGGGGACTGGAGCTTTCTTT.

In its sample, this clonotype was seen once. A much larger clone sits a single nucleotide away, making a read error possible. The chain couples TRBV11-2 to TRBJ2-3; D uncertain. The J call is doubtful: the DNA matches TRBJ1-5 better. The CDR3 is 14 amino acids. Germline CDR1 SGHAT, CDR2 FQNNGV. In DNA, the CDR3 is TGTGCCAGCAGCTCCGACCGTTCGGGAGATACGCAGCATTTT. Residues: CASSSDRSGDTQHF.

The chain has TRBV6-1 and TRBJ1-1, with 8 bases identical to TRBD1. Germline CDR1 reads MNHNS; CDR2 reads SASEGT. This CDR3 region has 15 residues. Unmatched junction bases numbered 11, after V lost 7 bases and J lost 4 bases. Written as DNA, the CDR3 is TGTGCCAGCATTTTTTCAGGGGGCGCCGTCACTGAAGCTTTCTTT. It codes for CASIFSGGAVTEAFF.

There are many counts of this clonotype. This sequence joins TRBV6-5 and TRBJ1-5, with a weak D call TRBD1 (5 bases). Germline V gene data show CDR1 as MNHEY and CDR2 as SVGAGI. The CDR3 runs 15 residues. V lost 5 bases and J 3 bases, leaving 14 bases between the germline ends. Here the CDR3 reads CASSKGRDYNQPQHF. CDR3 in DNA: TGTGCCAGCAGTAAGGGCAGGGATTACAATCAGCCCCAGCATTTT.